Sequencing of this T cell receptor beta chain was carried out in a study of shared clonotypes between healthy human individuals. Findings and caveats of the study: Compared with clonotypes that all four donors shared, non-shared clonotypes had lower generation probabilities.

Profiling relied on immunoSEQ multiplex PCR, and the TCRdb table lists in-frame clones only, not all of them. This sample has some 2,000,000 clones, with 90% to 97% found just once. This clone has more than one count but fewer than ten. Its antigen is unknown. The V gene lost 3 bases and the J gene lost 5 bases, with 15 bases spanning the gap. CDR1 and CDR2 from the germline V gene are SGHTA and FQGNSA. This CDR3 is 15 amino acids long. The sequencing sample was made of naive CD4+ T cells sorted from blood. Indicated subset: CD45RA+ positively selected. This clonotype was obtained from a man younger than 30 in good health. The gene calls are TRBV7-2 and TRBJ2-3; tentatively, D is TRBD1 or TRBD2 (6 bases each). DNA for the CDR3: TGTGCCAGCAGCTTTCTCTGGGGGGCCAGAGATACGCAGTATTTT. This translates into CASSFLWGARDTQYF.